The T cell receptor beta chain described here comes from a study of T cells expressing NK-cell markers. Looking at the study overall: Sequencing of TCR beta repertoires drew on sorted CD3+CD56+NKG2C+, CD3+CD56+NKG2C- and CD3+CD56-NKG2C+ T cells. Study-level results: Each of over 5 donors carried dominant NKG2C+ clonotypes accounting for about 1.0-8% of CD8+ T cells.

The CDR3 loop spans 13 amino acids. The germline CDR1 and CDR2 sequences are WSHSY and SAAADI. Remarks on this clonotype: Its antigen is currently unknown.

Synthesis of TCR beta cDNA relied on 5'RACE template switching carrying UMIs. From its re-call of the 5' RACE reads, TCRdb lists each CDR3 protein once, without DNA. The sample data list 400,000 to 450,000 distinct CDR3 sequences. This sequence joins TRBV10-2 and TRBJ2-5; TCRdb indicates TRBD2, and absent DNA this call remains unverified. The sample consisted of blood T cells: a sorted CD56 or NKG2C T cell subset, CD4+ or CD8+ T cells, or bulk PBMC T cells (not recorded which). This TCR came from a woman aged 18-69 years in good health. The CDR3: CASCDRSGETQYF.